This T cell receptor (beta chain) was identified during a study of OX40 agonist ivuxolimab in advanced cancers. About the full investigation: Ivuxolimab was a fully human IgG2 agonistic monoclonal antibody targeting the costimulatory receptor OX40 (CD134). Intravenous ivuxolimab was administered to patients every 2 weeks at six dose levels: 0.01, 0.1, 0.3, 1.5, 3 and 10 mg/kg. Of the approximately 53 patients in dose escalation, about 19 had hepatocellular carcinoma, about 15 had melanoma, 9 had renal cell carcinoma and 9 had head and neck cancer. The dose-escalation cohort was about 83% male with a mean age of around 62 years, ranging from roughly 20 to 80. Patients were allowed to have had prior anti-PD-1, anti-PD-L1 or anti-CTLA-4 therapy, and approximately 40% of the dose-escalation patients had previously received checkpoint inhibitors. Three dose-escalation patients achieved partial responses, one with hepatocellular carcinoma and two with cutaneous melanoma. The purpose of peripheral TCRbeta sequencing was to test whether ivuxolimab changed TCR sequence diversity and led to clonal T-cell expansion. The paper covers the monotherapy dose-escalation part of the phase I ivuxolimab trial, which included N = 52 patients. What the authors observed across the whole study: The antigen specificity of the clonally expanded peripheral T cells was not determined. Low levels of normalized T-cell clonal expansion were also seen in some patients who did not respond. In the 0.1-3.0 mg/kg groups, partial responders had among the lowest normalized peripheral clonal expansion, particularly in CD8+ T cells. At doses of 0.1 to 3.0 mg/kg, clonal expansion of both CD4+ and CD8+ blood T cells was observed from baseline to week 6. After ivuxolimab, more expanded clones were found on average in CD8+ T cells than in CD4+ T cells.

Genomic DNA was isolated from the sorted cells so that the TCRbeta CDR3 region could be sequenced. The immunoSEQ Assay was used for sequencing of TCRbeta CDR3 regions. As stored in TCRdb, this immuneACCESS dataset retains in-frame rearrangements with V and J assigned. A fraction of the clones does not appear; measured against another copy, unresolved V genes explain less than half of the discrepancy, and the remainder lacks a known reason. The sample records about 50,000 clones, over 75% of which are singletons. The ten biggest clones cover around 0.64% of the sample. Patients with a history of autoimmune disease or receiving systemic immunosuppression were excluded from the trial. Peripheral blood for TCR sequencing was collected from all dose cohorts at baseline, on cycle 4 day 1, and on cycle 7 day 1. The samples were drawn from a first-in-human, open-label, multicenter phase I dose-escalation trial of ivuxolimab. Adults with locally advanced or metastatic head and neck squamous cell, hepatocellular, melanoma or renal cell carcinoma were enrolled in the trial. Before TCR sequencing, CD4+ and CD8+ T cells were separately sorted from peripheral blood.

CDR1 and CDR2 were assigned from the germline V gene (reference sequence) as LNHDA and SQIVND. Cut back by 3 bases and 5 bases, the V and J ends lie 8 bases apart. The CDR3 runs 13 amino acids, cysteine and phenylalanine included. The read is trimmed to its CDR3 DNA, 39 bases read in frame from base 1. A remark on this clone: What antigen it recognizes has not been identified. No clone much larger than this one lies a single base away; base qualities are absent.

The sequence was obtained from an adult with an advanced solid tumor such as melanoma, head and neck, liver or kidney cancer. This chain is built from TRBV19 and TRBJ1-5; no D segment can be confidently identified. The sequenced sample was CD4+ or CD8+ T cells sorted from blood, obtained in a trial of the OX40 agonist ivuxolimab. The sequenced DNA: TGTGCCAGTAGTATCTTTGGAGATCAGCCCCAGCATTTT. Its translation is CASSIFGDQPQHF.